Below are 24 T cell receptor beta chains sequenced from a single sample in a study of identical twins. TCRdb fed the 5' RACE reads into MiXCR, producing one record per CDR3 protein. This sample has a few hundred thousand distinct CDR3 sequences, with approximately 14% found just once. The data were also submitted as part of a second study, on yellow fever vaccine responses in identical twins.

Sample: CD4+ T cells sorted from blood. The source is a woman between 18 and 29 years old in good health.

Only a few counts were recorded for this clonotype. This chain uses TRBV7-9 with TRBJ2-3; no definite D call. V gave up 6 bases and J gave up 4 bases, with 17 bases separating them. Germline V gives CDR1 SEHNR, CDR2 FQNEAQ (reference sequence). This CDR3 region has 15 residues. CDR3 sequence: CASRYTVVGSDTQYF. CDR3 coding DNA: TGTGCCAGCAGGTATACTGTCGTTGGTTCAGATACGCAGTATTTT.

This rearrangement joins TRBV25-1 to TRBJ2-1, with D hard to call. Germline CDR1 and CDR2: MGHDK and SYGVNS. The V end lost 2 bases, the J end lost 9 bases, and 8 bases lay between the germline ends. This CDR3 spans 12 amino acids. DNA for the CDR3: TGTGCCAGCAGTGAAGTAGGTCTTGAGCAGTTCTTC. It specifies CASSEVGLEQFF.

The chain is built from TRBV12-3 or TRBV12-4 and TRBJ1-2; TRBD1 matches at 7 bases. The trim removed 6 bases at V and 10 bases at J, leaving 5 bases unmatched. This CDR3 has 11 residues. The CDR3 nucleotides are TGTGCCAGCAGATGGACAGGTTCCTACACCTTC. This translates into CASRWTGSYTF.

The V gene is TRBV18, the J gene TRBJ2-4, with 7 bases fitting TRBD1. The germline CDR1 and CDR2 sequences are KGHSH and LQKENI. This CDR3 spans 19 amino acids. With 1 base clipped from V and 0 bases from J, the junction kept 12 bases outside the gene matches. CDR3 protein: CASSPRSATGPVAKNIQYF. The DNA for the CDR3 is TGTGCCAGCTCACCACGGAGCGCGACAGGGCCGGTAGCCAAAAACATTCAGTACTTC. Supplemented by reference TRBV18 and TRBJ2-4, the full variable domain reads NAGVMQNPRHLVRRRGQEARLRCSPMKGHSHVYWYRQLPEEGLKFMVYLQKENIIDESGMPKERFSAEFPKEGPSILRIQQVVRGDSAAYFCASSPRSATGPVAKNIQYFGAGTRLSVL.

In DNA form, the CDR3 reads TGTGCCAGCAGTGTGGGGACAGGGAGCTCCTATAATTCACCCCTCCACTTT. It translates to CASSVGTGSSYNSPLHF. This rearrangement joins TRBV28 to TRBJ1-6, with 9 bases identical to TRBD1. The J segment lost 0 bases and the V segment lost 5 bases, leaving 5 bases of the junction unmatched. Per the germline V gene, CDR1 is MDHEN and CDR2 is SYDVKM. The CDR3 loop spans 17 amino acids.

This clonotype was detected only a few times. V is TRBV7-9 and J is TRBJ2-1; 9 nucleotides align to TRBD1. The CDR3 is made up of 14 amino acids. Germline CDR1 reads SEHNR; CDR2 reads FQNEAQ (reference sequence). Trimming cost V 5 bases and J 12 bases; bases outside gene matches: 11. The CDR3: CASSAAGQGPRQFF. Written as DNA, the CDR3 is TGTGCCAGCAGCGCTGCGGGACAGGGTCCTAGGCAGTTCTTC.

CDR3 loop: CASRRQGAEGYTF. The CDR3 coding sequence is TGTGCCAGCAGGCGACAGGGGGCGGAAGGCTACACCTTC. The chain uses TRBV28 and TRBJ1-2; TRBD1 matches at 10 bases. The CDR3 totals 13 residues. J gave up 8 bases and V 6 bases, and 6 bases lay outside the gene matches. Germline loops: CDR1 MDHEN, CDR2 SYDVKM.

This clonotype was detected many times. The chain links TRBV5-1 to TRBJ2-1, with D unresolved. Per the germline V gene, CDR1 is SGHRS and CDR2 is YFSETQ. CDR3 length: 11 residues. V dropped 0 bases and J dropped 9 bases, with 4 bases sitting between them. In DNA, the CDR3 is TGCGCCAGCAGCTTGGAAGGTGAGCAGTTCTTC. Translation: CASSLEGEQFF. Filled out from reference TRBV5-1 and TRBJ2-1, the complete variable domain reads KAGVTQTPRYLIKTRGQQVTLSCSPISGHRSVSWYQQTPGQGLQFLFEYFSETQRNKGNFPGRFSGRQFSNSRSEMNVSTLELGDSALYLCASSLEGEQFFGPGTRLTVL.

The rearrangement uses TRBV12-3 or TRBV12-4 and TRBJ2-7; D assignment may be TRBD1 or TRBD2 (5 bases each). Trimming took off 4 bases at V and 5 bases at J, with 9 bases between the two ends. This CDR3 has 12 residues. The CDR3 DNA follows: TGTGCCAGCAGTTACGGGGCCCACGAGCAGTACGTC. This sequence encodes CASSYGAHEQYV.

V is TRBV29-1 and J is TRBJ1-4; TRBD1 matches 11 bases. CDR1 is SQVTM, CDR2 ANQGSEA, per germline. This CDR3 contains 16 residues. Trimming cost V 5 bases and J 6 bases; bases outside gene matches: 11. The CDR3 sequence is CSVSRTGGFPDEKLFF. In DNA form, the CDR3 reads TGCAGCGTTTCGCGGACAGGGGGCTTCCCAGATGAAAAACTGTTTTTT.

The chain employs TRBV29-1 and TRBJ2-7, with TRBD1 identical over 8 bases. V was clipped by 7 bases and J by 2 bases; unmatched bases: 7. This CDR3 has 13 amino acids. Germline lookup yields CDR1 SQVTM and CDR2 ANQGSEA. The CDR3 coding sequence is TGCAGCGCTAATCTACAGGGGGCCTACGAGCAGTACTTC. Residues: CSANLQGAYEQYF.

This clonotype turned up a few times. V usage is TRBV19 and J usage is TRBJ2-7, with TRBD1 as a possible D gene (6 bases). Germline assignment: CDR1 LNHDA and CDR2 SQIVND (reference sequence). The V gene lost 5 bases and the J gene lost 7 bases, with 27 bases spanning the gap. The CDR3 is made up of 17 amino acids. The CDR3 DNA reads as TGTGCCAGTAGTTCGAACCCTTCGGGACACAGGATGGGGGAGCAGTACTTC. It yields the protein CASSSNPSGHRMGEQYF.

A note on this clonotype: A read error may produce the germline difference seen at one junction end. This chain links TRBV2 with TRBJ2-4; unclear D gene. The CDR3 consists of 15 residues. The V gene's germline CDR1 is SNHLY and CDR2 FYNNEI. The CDR3 DNA sequence: TGTGCCAGCAGTGAAGCGCTTCTGTCCACGATGGGAAACGACTTC. Translated, it gives CASSEALLSTMGNDF.

The chain carries TRBV12-3 or TRBV12-4 and TRBJ1-2; 10 positions agree with TRBD1. The CDR3 sequence is 17 residues long. With V trimmed by 2 bases and J by 4 bases, 10 bases remained unmatched. CDR3 nucleotide sequence: TGTGCCAGCAGTTTATTGGAGACAGGGGGCACTGCCTATGGCTACACCTTC. Its protein product is CASSLLETGGTAYGYTF.

The chain uses TRBV12-3 or TRBV12-4 and TRBJ2-1; 10 bases line up with TRBD2. CDR3 length equals 15 residues. Trimming took 1 base from V and 10 from J; bases not matched to a gene: 7. The CDR3 sequence is CASSLGASGGREQFF. The CDR3 DNA sequence: TGTGCCAGCAGTTTAGGGGCTAGCGGGGGCCGGGAGCAGTTCTTC.

The chain links TRBV14 to TRBJ1-6; D unclear. The germline V gene has CDR1 SGHDN and CDR2 FVKESK. Trimming pared 5 bases from V and 15 bases from J, leaving 14 bases between. The CDR3 consists of 12 residues. Here the CDR3 reads CASSNGRGDLHF. The CDR3, as DNA: TGTGCCAGCAGCAACGGCCGCGGGGACCTCCACTTT.

This clonotype has a count of ten or more. Its ends do not fully match the called genes, so a read error is possible. The J gene is TRBJ2-5, the V gene TRBV5-1; D uncertain. The CDR3 has 11 residues. Germline-derived CDR1 and CDR2 are SGHRS and YFSETQ. CDR3 DNA: TGTGCCAGCAGCTTCAAAGAGACCCAGTACTTC. As protein: CASSFKETQYF.

This sequence joins TRBV12-3 or TRBV12-4 and TRBJ2-3; D gene ambiguous. V lost 3 bases and J lost 2, with 9 bases in between. CDR3 size: 14 residues. DNA of the CDR3: TGTGCCAGCAGTTTTGGGGTTCCCACAGATACGCAGTATTTT. Its translation is CASSFGVPTDTQYF.

The chain recombines TRBV29-1 with TRBJ1-1; the D is unclear. The V end was cut by 1 base, the J end by 0 bases, with 15 bases between. Germline CDR1 SQVTM, CDR2 ANQGSEA. CDR3 length: 16 amino acids. This CDR3 is CSVEVYDGKMNTEAFF. CDR3 nucleotide sequence: TGCAGCGTTGAAGTTTATGACGGAAAGATGAACACTGAAGCTTTCTTT.

There are a few counts of this clonotype. The V call is TRBV12-3 or TRBV12-4, the J call TRBJ1-1, with D unresolved. This CDR3 region has 13 residues. V dropped 3 bases and J dropped 5 bases, with 10 bases sitting between them. The CDR3 DNA reads as TGTGCCAGCAGTTTGCCCCCAGCAACTGAAGCTTTCTTT. This gives the protein CASSLPPATEAFF.

The J gene is TRBJ2-5, the V gene TRBV3-1, with 14 positions matching TRBD2. Unmatched junction bases numbered 7, after V lost 1 base and J lost 6 bases. The CDR3 covers 17 residues. Germline CDR1 LGHDT, CDR2 YNNKEL (reference sequence). The CDR3 nucleotides are TGTGCCAGCAGCCAAGGACTAGCGGGAGGGCCGGGAAAGACCCAGTACTTC. It is translated as CASSQGLAGGPGKTQYF.

In its sample, this clonotype was seen many times. The rearrangement links TRBV4-1 to TRBJ2-1, with D hard to call. CDR1 and CDR2 (germline): MGHRA, YSYEKL. Trimming left V 0 bases short and J 9 bases short, with 9 bases between. This CDR3 region has 13 residues. CDR3 nucleotide sequence: TGCGCCAGCAGCCAAGAAGGTCCGGGTGAGCAGTTCTTC. This codes for CASSQEGPGEQFF.

This clonotype was seen a few times. V gene TRBV28 combines with J gene TRBJ2-7; D not resolved. Germline lookup yields CDR1 MDHEN and CDR2 SYDVKM. The CDR3 has 15 amino acids. Trimming removed 3 bases at V and 0 bases at J, with 12 bases between. The CDR3 is CASSFPAAGSYEQYF. In DNA, the CDR3 is TGTGCCAGCAGTTTCCCTGCTGCAGGCTCCTACGAGCAGTACTTC.

This chain links TRBV7-2 with TRBJ2-4; D possibly corresponds to TRBD1 (6 bases). Germline-derived CDR1 and CDR2 are SGHTA and FQGNSA. Between the trimmed V and J ends, which lost 1 base and 5 bases, there was a span of 15 bases. The CDR3 totals 16 residues. This CDR3 reads CASSLGSRGGENIQYF. The CDR3 DNA is TGTGCCAGCAGCTTAGGGTCCAGGGGTGGCGAAAACATTCAGTACTTC.